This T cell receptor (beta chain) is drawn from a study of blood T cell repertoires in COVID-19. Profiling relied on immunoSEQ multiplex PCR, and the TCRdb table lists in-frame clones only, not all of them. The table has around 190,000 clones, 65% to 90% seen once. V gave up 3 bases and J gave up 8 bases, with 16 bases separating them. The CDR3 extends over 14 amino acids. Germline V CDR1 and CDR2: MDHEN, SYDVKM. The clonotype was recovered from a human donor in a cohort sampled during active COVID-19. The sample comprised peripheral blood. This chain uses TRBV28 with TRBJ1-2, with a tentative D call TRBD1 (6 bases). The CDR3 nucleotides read TGTGCCAGCAGTTTCCTAGTGAGGGGGTACGGCTACACCTTC. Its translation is CASSFLVRGYGYTF.